This passage covers 11 T cell receptor beta chains from one sample sequenced in a study of CD4 and CD8 cells across lung adenocarcinoma regions. TCRdb called the PCR reads again in MiXCR, with one record for every CDR3 protein. The sample shows around 18,000 distinct CDR3 sequences, roughly 51% of them seen only once. Specimen: CD8+ T cells from the center of a lung tumor. These receptors were collected from a female donor with lung adenocarcinoma. The CD4 and CD8 labels of this study may be unreliable.

For this clonotype: The junction and the germline gene differ at one end; a read error may be behind it. This chain connects TRBV6-1 to TRBJ2-3; D may be TRBD2 (7 bases). The germline V gene has CDR1 MNHNS and CDR2 SASEGT. CDR3 length: 16 residues. This chain's CDR3 is CASSVLGGGPTNMQYF. The DNA for the CDR3 is TGTGCCAGCAGTGTGTTAGGGGGGGGACCCACAAATATGCAGTACTTT.

CDR3 loop: CASSEAWEPQHF. As DNA, the CDR3 is TGTGCCAGCAGTGAAGCCTGGGAGCCCCAGCATTTT. The rearrangement uses TRBV6-1 and TRBJ1-5; no clear D gene. Germline V gives CDR1 MNHNS, CDR2 SASEGT. The CDR3 extends over 12 amino acids. Trimming shortened V by 0 bases and J by 8 bases, and 5 bases separated the two germline ends.

CDR3: CAGSRGRAQETQYF. In DNA, the CDR3 is TGTGCGGGCAGCAGGGGCCGAGCCCAAGAGACCCAGTACTTC. The V and J genes are TRBV6-4 and TRBJ2-5; tentatively, D is TRBD1 (6 bases). Germline V CDR1 and CDR2: MRHNA, SNTAGT. This CDR3 contains 14 residues.

A few counts support this clonotype. V and J are TRBV10-1 and TRBJ2-5; D gene ambiguous. Germline CDR1 WNHNN, CDR2 SYGVQD (reference sequence). This CDR3 is 12 amino acids long. The germline V and J ends were trimmed by 6 bases and 5 bases, with 10 bases remaining between them. CDR3 nucleotides: TGCGCCAGCAGCAACCCGCGGGAGACCCAGTACTTC. Its protein is CASSNPRETQYF.

The chain has TRBV6-1 and TRBJ2-3; D ambiguous. Near its end, the DNA agrees better with TRBJ2-7, so the J call may be wrong. Looked up from germline, CDR1 is MNHNS and CDR2 is SASEGT. This CDR3 is 14 amino acids long. CDR3 coding DNA: TGTGCCAGCAGTGCCCTTGCTAGTCCAGATACGCAGTACTTC. Its translation is CASSALASPDTQYF.

This clonotype was observed many times. V is TRBV10-3 and J is TRBJ2-7; 8 bases fit TRBD2. The germline CDR1 and CDR2 sequences are ENHRY and SYGVKD. V was clipped by 3 bases and J by 0 bases; unmatched bases: 7. The length of the CDR3 is 16 residues. CDR3 nucleotide sequence: TGTGCCATCAGTGAACTAGCGGTTCCCCCCTCCTACGAGCAGTACTTC. Translating gives CAISELAVPPSYEQYF.

The chain carries TRBV10-3 and TRBJ2-4; the D gene is possibly TRBD1 (6 bases). CDR1 is ENHRY, CDR2 SYGVKD, per germline. This CDR3 has 14 amino acids. The chain's CDR3 is CAGLGGLEEEIQYF. In DNA, the CDR3 is TGTGCGGGGCTTGGGGGCCTGGAGGAAGAGATCCAGTACTTC.

The CDR3 bases are TGTGCCAGCATCCATCTCTGGGGAAACAATGAGCAGTACTTC. As protein: CASIHLWGNNEQYF. The chain combines TRBV27 with TRBJ2-4; D uncertain. Germline CDR1 is MNHEY and CDR2 is SMNVEV (reference sequence). Trimming stripped 7 bases from V and 13 bases from J, with 23 bases between. The CDR3 consists of 14 residues.

This clonotype is labeled as medium-sized. The genes are TRBV10-1 and TRBJ2-1, with 15 positions matching TRBD2. The length of the CDR3 is 17 residues. Germline V lookup: CDR1 WNHNN, CDR2 SYGVQD (reference sequence). V shed 4 bases, J shed 6 bases, and the junction held 7 bases outside the gene matches. CDR3 loop: CASSGHGTSGRFNEQFF. CDR3 sequence (DNA): TGCGCCAGCAGTGGACATGGGACTAGCGGGAGGTTCAATGAGCAGTTCTTC.

This rearrangement joins TRBV28 to TRBJ2-1; 9 bases line up with TRBD2. The end of the DNA is better explained by TRBJ2-5, so the J call may be wrong. The CDR3 totals 14 residues. CDR1 is MDHEN and CDR2 is SYDVKM in the germline V gene. This CDR3 reads CASSSAGGQETQYF. In DNA form, the CDR3 reads TGTGCCAGCAGCAGCGCGGGAGGGCAAGAGACCCAGTACTTC.

This clonotype was counted between two and nine times. V and J are TRBV29-1 and TRBJ2-1; 7 nucleotides line up with TRBD2. This CDR3 is 12 amino acids long. V shed 0 bases and J 9 bases; nucleotides not matched to a gene: 2. Germline CDR1 is SQVTM and CDR2 is ANQGSEA. DNA for the CDR3: TGCAGCGTTGAAGAGGGAGGGGTTGAGCAGTTCTTC. It codes for CSVEEGGVEQFF.